The 8 T cell receptor beta chains presented below share a single source sample, sequenced in a study of vaccination and CD4 T cells after COVID-19. As to time point: late sampling 161 to 241 days after vaccination in a few convalescent patients. Described treatment: approximately nine-day PBMC culture with coronavirus spike peptide pools or control peptides (ViraFEST assay). These receptors have no identified antigens. An Oncomine TCR Beta short-read assay was used to sequence the DNA from cultured CD4+ T cells. Via MiXCR, TCRdb re-called the PCR reads, giving one row per CDR3 protein. Here the sample spans more than 20,000 distinct CDR3 sequences, 32% being singletons. Sequencing used CD4+ T cells from blood, cultured in vitro, obtained about 7 months after SARS-CoV-2 vaccination. The receptors originated from a human donor who had recovered from COVID-19.

This clonotype is categorized as medium-sized. The genes are TRBV6-1 and TRBJ2-1; D is ambiguous. Trimming removed 6 bases at V and 5 bases at J, with 8 bases between. Germline V gene sequence: CDR1 MNHNS, CDR2 SASEGT. The CDR3 sequence is 12 residues long. The CDR3 coding sequence is TGTGCCAGCAGCCCCAGGAACAATGAGCAGTTCTTC. Translated: CASSPRNNEQFF.

V and J are TRBV6-1 and TRBJ1-5; 10 bases fit TRBD1. The germline gives CDR1 MNHNS, CDR2 SASEGT. After removal of 6 bases from V and 2 bases from J, the junction contained 19 bases not matched to a gene. This CDR3 is built from 20 residues. The CDR3 loop reads CASRDKPILTGGDGNQPQHF. In DNA, the CDR3 is TGTGCCAGCAGGGATAAACCCATTCTGACAGGGGGCGATGGCAATCAGCCCCAGCATTTT.

This rearrangement joins TRBV11-3 to TRBJ1-1, with D uncertain. The CDR3 covers 13 residues. Germline loops: CDR1 SGHNT, CDR2 YENEEA. Deletions cut 3 bases from V and 1 base from J, with 6 bases between. The CDR3 loop is CASSFARNTEAFF. The CDR3 DNA reads as TGTGCCAGCAGCTTTGCGAGGAACACTGAAGCTTTCTTT.

The chain couples TRBV7-2 to TRBJ2-1; D gene unclear. Germline V gene lookup returns CDR1 SGHTA and CDR2 FQGNSA. This CDR3 is built from 13 residues. The V end lost 1 base, the J end lost 7 bases, and 8 bases lay between the germline ends. CDR3 in amino acids: CASSLGALNEQFF. Here the CDR3 DNA reads TGTGCCAGCAGCTTAGGGGCCTTAAATGAGCAGTTCTTC. The variable domain in full, with the rest retrieved from reference TRBV7-2 and TRBJ2-1, is GAGVSQSPSNKVTEKGKDVELRCDPISGHTALYWYRQSLGQGLEFLIYFQGNSAPDKSGLPSDRFSAERTGGSVSTLTIQRTQQEDSAVYLCASSLGALNEQFFGPGTRLTVL.

This rearrangement joins TRBV4-3 to TRBJ2-7; TRBD1 matches at 8 bases. From germline, CDR1 is LGHNA and CDR2 YSLEER. The CDR3 is made up of 17 amino acids. V gave up 4 bases and J gave up 1 base; unmatched junction bases: 12. The CDR3 reads CASSRGQGNTLSYEQYF. DNA of the CDR3: TGCGCCAGCAGCCGAGGACAGGGCAATACTCTATCCTACGAGCAGTACTTC.

This clonotype was counted a single time. The chain is built from TRBV20-1 and TRBJ2-7; TRBD2 might be the D (5 bases). The V and J ends lost 4 bases and 2 bases respectively, with 9 bases between them. Germline V gives CDR1 DFQATT, CDR2 SNEGSKA (reference sequence). The CDR3 extends over 12 amino acids. The CDR3, as DNA: TGCAGTGCTAATGACTACCCCTACGAGCAGTACTTC. Its translation is CSANDYPYEQYF.

The chain carries TRBV4-2 and TRBJ2-6; D unclear. From germline, CDR1 is LGHNA and CDR2 YNFKEQ. CDR3 length: 15 amino acids. V lost 0 bases and J 1 base, leaving 4 bases between the germline ends. The CDR3 DNA is TGTGCCAGCAGCCAAGAGAGGTCTGGGGCCAACGTCCTGACTTTC. As protein: CASSQERSGANVLTF.

V usage is TRBV7-3 and J usage is TRBJ1-2, with TRBD1 identical over 9 bases. The junction had 2 bases not matched to a gene; V was cut back by 4 bases and J by 8 bases. Germline V gene lookup returns CDR1 SGHTA and CDR2 FQGTGA. This CDR3 has 12 residues. The CDR3 DNA reads as TGTGCCAGCAGCTCCGGGACAGGGGGCTACACCTTC. This encodes CASSSGTGGYTF.